This entry lists 9 T cell receptor beta chains sequenced from one sample in a study of blood T cell repertoires in COVID-19. The assay was immunoSEQ multiplex PCR, and TCRdb's table has in-frame clones only and misses some. The sample lists a few hundred thousand clones; approximately 89% were seen once. Sample: peripheral blood. The receptors originated from a middle-aged woman who had recovered from COVID-19.

J is TRBJ2-3 and V is TRBV3-1 (or the pseudogene TRBV3-2); D perhaps matches TRBD1 (6 bases). The CDR3 totals 14 residues. The V and J ends lost 4 bases and 2 bases respectively, with 10 bases between them. From germline, CDR1 is LGHDT and CDR2 YNNKEL (reference sequence). CDR3 residues: CASSLRTDTDTQYF. The CDR3 coding sequence is TGTGCCAGCAGCCTTCGGACAGACACAGATACGCAGTATTTT.

The chain joins TRBV7-2 to TRBJ2-1; the match to TRBD2 covers 8 bases. V lost 1 base and J lost 2; bases outside the gene matches: 1. Germline-derived CDR1 and CDR2 are SGHTA and FQGNSA. The CDR3 has 15 residues. CDR3 DNA sequence: TGTGCCAGCAGCTTAGAAGCGGGAGCCTACAATGAGCAGTTCTTC. Protein sequence: CASSLEAGAYNEQFF.

The chain links TRBV2 to TRBJ2-5; 7 bases are shared with TRBD2. The ends lost 1 base at V and 5 bases at J; junction bases unmatched: 4. CDR3 size: 14 residues. The V gene's germline CDR1 is SNHLY and CDR2 FYNNEI. The CDR3 protein is CASSEGLAVETQYF. CDR3 nucleotide sequence: TGTGCCAGCAGTGAAGGACTAGCCGTCGAGACCCAGTACTTC.

The chain is built from TRBV19 and TRBJ2-3; a weak D match, TRBD1 (6 bases). Trimming took 5 bases from V and 4 from J, leaving 16 bases between them. The CDR3 extends over 15 amino acids. Per the germline V gene, CDR1 is LNHDA and CDR2 is SQIVND (reference sequence). The CDR3 region is CASSAQGMAPDTQYF. The CDR3 DNA follows: TGTGCCAGTAGTGCGCAGGGGATGGCCCCAGATACGCAGTATTTT.

V usage is TRBV2 and J usage is TRBJ2-7; 9 bases fit TRBD2. CDR3 length: 15 residues. Losses at the gene ends were 2 bases for V and 0 bases for J; bases not matched to a gene: 2. Germline V gene sequence: CDR1 SNHLY, CDR2 FYNNEI. The CDR3 sequence is CASSEMREGSYEQYV. In DNA, the CDR3 is TGTGCCAGCAGTGAAATGCGGGAGGGCTCCTACGAGCAGTACGTC.

The chain links TRBV19 to TRBJ1-1; TRBD1 might be the D (5 bases). The V end was cut by 3 bases, the J end by 4 bases, with 12 bases between. The CDR3 has 14 residues. CDR1 LNHDA and CDR2 SQIVND come from the germline V gene (reference sequence). The CDR3 sequence: CASSIQGFRTEAFF. CDR3 coding DNA: TGTGCCAGTAGTATTCAGGGATTTCGCACTGAAGCTTTCTTT.

The rearrangement joins TRBV7-8 to TRBJ2-7, with TRBD2 identical over 7 bases. The junction had 6 bases not matched to a gene; V was cut back by 1 base and J by 3 bases. CDR1 SGHVS and CDR2 FQNEAQ come from the germline V gene. CDR3 length: 15 residues. CDR3 region: CASSLGLADYYEQYV. CDR3 in DNA: TGTGCCAGCAGCTTAGGGCTAGCGGATTACTACGAGCAGTACGTC.

The chain is built from TRBV5-1 and TRBJ2-1, with a weak D call TRBD1 (5 bases). The CDR3 totals 18 residues. Germline CDR1 SGHRS, CDR2 YFSETQ. The V end lost 1 base, the J end lost 0 bases, and 17 bases lay between the germline ends. CDR3 DNA sequence: TGCGCCAGCAGCTTGACGGTTCAGGGCGCAAGCTCCTACAATGAGCAGTTCTTC. Amino acid sequence: CASSLTVQGASSYNEQFF.

The J gene is TRBJ1-5, the V gene TRBV15; D might be TRBD1 (5 bases). Trimming stripped 3 bases from V and 5 bases from J, with 17 bases between. The CDR3 loop spans 16 amino acids. Germline-derived CDR1 and CDR2 are LNHNV and YYDKDF (reference sequence). The CDR3 DNA sequence: TGTGCCACCAGCAGCCCACCAGGGACTATGGATCAGCCCCAGCATTTT. Translating gives CATSSPPGTMDQPQHF.